This T cell receptor (beta chain) was found in a study of blood T cell repertoires in COVID-19. V was clipped by 5 bases and J by 1 base; unmatched bases: 9. The CDR3 sequence is 16 residues long. In germline, CDR1 is MDHEN, CDR2 SYDVKM. In the original workflow: Nucleated cell counts were estimated from reference gene primer amplification. Using immunoSEQ multiplex PCR, the repertoire was profiled, and TCRdb retains in-frame clones only, with some absent. V, J and clone size reflect that table, while D and trimming were determined from the DNA. The profile covers tens of thousands of clones, with 80% to 90% appearing a single time and about 2.7% taken by the ten largest.

This TCR came from a woman aged 55-69 years with acute or convalescent COVID-19. The sequenced material came from peripheral blood. The J gene is TRBJ1-2, the V gene TRBV28; TRBD1 agrees at 8 bases. CDR3 protein: CASSPTSRGHNYGYTF. The CDR3 region has the DNA TGTGCCAGCAGTCCGACCTCCAGGGGGCATAACTATGGCTACACCTTC.